This T cell receptor (beta chain) was recovered during a study of blood T cell repertoires in COVID-19. Study-wide background: Nucleic acid was either cDNA or gDNA, and it came from T cells, B-cell-depleted T cells, or PBMCs.

Germline assignment: CDR1 MNHNS and CDR2 SASEGT. The length of the CDR3 is 17 residues. The junction had 3 bases not matched to a gene; V was cut back by 2 bases and J by 1 base. Recruits, aged roughly 18 to 95 years, lived in 24 US areas. In assigning cohorts, the study relied on participant-reported clinical history. In the source study's methods: Amplified reference gene primers provided the basis for estimating nucleated cell counts. Repertoires were generated with immunoSEQ multiplex PCR, while TCRdb's copy carries only in-frame clones and drops some. The D gene and trimming were derived from the DNA, and the V and J assignments and clone size from that table. Among 300,000 to 450,000 clones listed, around 87% were seen once.

This TCR derives from a man between 35 and 55 years old in a cohort exposed to, infected with or recovered from COVID-19 (not recorded which). The sequenced material came from PBMCs or T cells enriched from blood (not recorded which). The J gene is TRBJ2-5, the V gene TRBV6-1; TRBD2 aligns across 14 bases. The CDR3 reads CASSELGTSGGQETQYF. In DNA form, the CDR3 reads TGTGCCAGCAGTGAATTGGGGACTAGCGGGGGCCAAGAGACCCAGTACTTC.